This T cell receptor (beta chain) was identified in a study of T cells in tuberculosis. This clone was found once. Repertoires were generated with immunoSEQ multiplex PCR, while TCRdb's copy carries only in-frame clones and drops some. The sample consists of about 23,000 clones, more than 95% of them appearing once. The CDR3 contains 16 residues. Losses at the gene ends were 4 bases for V and 1 base for J; bases not matched to a gene: 7. Germline V CDR1 and CDR2: SGHTA, FQGTGA. Material for sequencing was PBMCs. The origin of this receptor is a donor aged 10-29 years with latent tuberculosis or without tuberculosis infection. The chain links TRBV7-3 to TRBJ2-3; TRBD2 aligns across 8 bases. The CDR3: CASSSRGSGGTDTQYF. The CDR3 DNA reads TGTGCCAGCAGCTCCCGAGGTAGCGGGGGCACAGATACGCAGTATTTT.